What follows describes a single T cell receptor (beta chain). The entry originates in a study of blood T cell repertoires in COVID-19. Study at large: Donors in the United States, Italy and Spain gave samples during acute or convalescent COVID-19.

Resolution of symptoms, clearance, or two negative PCRs was present in recovered Cohort 3 donors. In the authors' methods: Reference gene primer amplification yielded estimated nucleated cell counts. Generated by immunoSEQ multiplex PCR, the TCRdb table keeps only in-frame clones and is missing some. V and J calls and clone size are given by that table; D and trimming were obtained from the DNA. Found here are approximately 320,000 clones, about nine tenths of them singletons; the top ten hold approximately 9%. V gave up 1 base and J gave up 7 bases, with 11 bases separating them. Germline CDR1 reads SGHTA; CDR2 reads FQGNSA. CDR3 length: 14 residues.

This TCR came from a woman under 30 who had recovered from COVID-19. Sequencing input: PBMCs or T cells enriched from blood (not recorded which). The chain couples TRBV7-2 to TRBJ2-1, with a tentative D call TRBD1 (5 bases). The CDR3 sequence: CASSLVRVENEQFF. In nucleotides, the CDR3 is TGTGCCAGCAGCTTAGTCAGGGTGGAGAATGAGCAGTTCTTC.